This entry lists 7 T cell receptor beta chains sequenced from one sample in a study of T-cell reconstitution after alpha-beta-depleted transplantation in children. Preparation of the TCRbeta library used unique molecular identifiers. TCRdb fed the PCR reads into MiXCR, producing one record per CDR3 protein. The sample has about 600,000 distinct CDR3 sequences, 13% seen once. This material consisted of PBMCs, mostly from graft donor cells, taken 360 days after TCRalphabeta/CD19-depleted stem cell transplant. The receptors come from a male patient between 10 and 17 years old who had a stem cell transplant for acute myeloid leukemia, so the T cells may come from the graft donor.

The chain joins TRBV7-9 to TRBJ2-3; D is unresolved. The CDR3 is 15 amino acids. Per the germline V gene, CDR1 is SEHNR and CDR2 is FQNEAQ (reference sequence). V gave up 5 bases and J gave up 3 bases, with 15 bases separating them. The CDR3: CASSRRTDLTDTQYF. In nucleotides, the CDR3 is TGTGCCAGCAGCCGCCGGACCGATCTAACAGATACGCAGTATTTT. Combining the CDR3 with reference TRBV7-9 and TRBJ2-3 gives the whole variable domain DTGVSQNPRHKITKRGQNVTFRCDPISEHNRLYWYRQTLGQGPEFLTYFQNEAQLEKSRLLSDRFSAERPKGSFSTLEIQRTEQGDSAMYLCASSRRTDLTDTQYFGPGTRLTVL.

This clonotype was detected ten times or more. The V call is TRBV5-1, the J call TRBJ2-2; D gene unclear. V dropped 4 bases and J dropped 7 bases, with 14 bases sitting between them. The CDR3 is 14 amino acids. Germline CDR1 is SGHRS and CDR2 is YFSETQ. The DNA of the CDR3 is TGCGCCAGCAGCGACCTAGGTGGTGGCGGGGAGCTGTTTTTT. As protein: CASSDLGGGGELFF.

The chain employs TRBV20-1 and TRBJ2-7; 11 positions match TRBD2. This CDR3 is 14 amino acids long. The V and J ends lost 4 bases and 6 bases, in that order; junction bases with no gene match: 8. CDR1 is DFQATT, CDR2 SNEGSKA, per germline (reference sequence). The CDR3 loop is CSANPLAGVSEQYF. CDR3 in DNA: TGCAGTGCTAACCCACTAGCGGGAGTTAGCGAGCAGTACTTC.

On this clonotype itself: Its ends do not fully match the called genes, so a read error is possible. The J gene is TRBJ2-1, the V gene TRBV7-7; 14 nucleotides align to TRBD2. The germline V gene encodes CDR1 SSHAT and CDR2 FNYEAQ (reference sequence). This CDR3 comprises 17 residues. CDR3 sequence: CASSLIPGLAGVSEQFF. CDR3 DNA sequence: TGTGCTAGCAGCTTAATCCCGGGACTAGCGGGAGTGAGTGAGCAGTTCTTC.

This clonotype turned up a few times. In DNA, the CDR3 is TGCAGTGCTACCCCAGCGGTCAACACCGGGGAGCTGTTTTTT. As protein: CSATPAVNTGELFF. The rearrangement links TRBV20-1 to TRBJ2-2; the D gene is possibly TRBD2 (5 bases). The CDR3 contains 14 residues. The germline gives CDR1 DFQATT, CDR2 SNEGSKA (reference sequence). The V end was cut by 4 bases, the J end by 2 bases, with 11 bases between.

This clonotype was seen at least ten times. The chain couples TRBV27 to TRBJ2-4; either TRBD1 or TRBD2 may supply D (5 bases each). The CDR3 has 16 amino acids. Germline V gives CDR1 MNHEY, CDR2 SMNVEV (reference sequence). Trimming took 5 bases from V and 0 from J, leaving 14 bases between them. CDR3 sequence: CASSPGTLIAKNIQYF. DNA for the CDR3: TGTGCCAGCAGTCCCGGGACCTTAATAGCCAAAAACATTCAGTACTTC.

The chain uses TRBV27 and TRBJ2-5, with D unclear. CDR1 MNHEY and CDR2 SMNVEV come from the germline V gene (reference sequence). This CDR3 has 14 amino acids. V shed 5 bases and J shed 1 base, with 11 bases lying between them. CDR3 nucleotide sequence: TGTGCCAGCAGTCCCCTTTACTCCCAAGAGACCCAGTACTTC. This sequence encodes CASSPLYSQETQYF.